This T cell receptor (beta chain) was observed in a study of cytomegalovirus exposure and HLA in healthy donors. The PCR employed 60 Vbeta primers together with 13 Jbeta primers. Only in-frame clones appear in the TCRdb table, and some are missing; sequencing was by immunoSEQ multiplex PCR. The sample includes around 55,000 clones, 60% to 80% of them seen just once. This clone is a singleton in its sample. The V gene end was trimmed by 8 bases and the J gene end by 3 bases; junction bases not matched to a gene: 12. The CDR3 runs 15 residues. The V gene's germline CDR1 is GTSNPN and CDR2 SVGIG (reference sequence).

Source material: PBMCs. The V and J genes are TRBV30 and TRBJ2-3, with 9 bases identical to TRBD1. The clonotype originates from a female donor in good health and CMV-seronegative. The CDR3 coding sequence is TGTGCCAGCGCTACAGGGGGCGGTGGGACAGATACGCAGTATTTT. This codes for CASATGGGGTDTQYF. Complete variable domain (other parts from reference TRBV30 and TRBJ2-3): SQTIHQWPATLVQPVGSPLSLECTVEGTSNPNLYWYRQAAGRGLQLLFYSVGIGQISSEVPQNLSASRPQDRQFILSSKKLLLSDSGFYLCASATGGGGTDTQYFGPGTRLTVL.